The next 19 T cell receptor beta chains were all read from a single sample in a study of PD-L1 blockade in urothelial cancer. Repertoires were generated with immunoSEQ multiplex PCR, while TCRdb's copy carries only in-frame clones and drops some. The sample carries more than 60,000 clones, 88% recorded once. Indicated time point: peripheral blood 6 weeks after treatment start. Sequencing was performed on PBMCs, taken around atezolizumab (anti-PD-L1) treatment. These TCRs come from a man aged 60-69 years with urothelial cancer.

CDR3 region: CASDWTGPNQPQHF. CDR3 nucleotides: TGTGCCAGCGATTGGACAGGGCCTAATCAGCCCCAGCATTTT. The chain couples TRBV28 to TRBJ1-5, with TRBD1 matching over 8 bases. Per the germline V gene, CDR1 is MDHEN and CDR2 is SYDVKM. The CDR3 length is 14 residues. V shed 8 bases and J 4 bases; nucleotides not matched to a gene: 7. Full variable domain (outside the CDR3, taken from reference TRBV28 and TRBJ1-5): DVKVTQSSRYLVKRTGEKVFLECVQDMDHENMFWYRQDPGLGLRLIYFSYDVKMKEKGDIPEGYSVSREKKERFSLILESASTNQTSMYLCASDWTGPNQPQHFGDGTRLSIL.

The chain joins TRBV4-3 to TRBJ1-3; D is possibly TRBD1 (5 bases). There are 15 residues in the CDR3. Germline values: CDR1 LGHNA, CDR2 YSLEER. V was trimmed by 0 bases and J by 4 bases, leaving 10 bases between them. The CDR3: CASSQDGGFGNTIYF. The CDR3 region has the DNA TGCGCCAGCAGCCAAGATGGGGGGTTCGGAAACACCATATATTTT.

The gene calls are TRBV5-4 and TRBJ2-2, with TRBD2 matching 13 bases. V lost 5 bases to trimming and J lost 4 bases; unmatched junction nucleotides: 2. The CDR3 extends over 15 amino acids. Germline lookup yields CDR1 SGHNT and CDR2 YYREEE (reference sequence). The CDR3: CASRLAGGRTGELFF. CDR3 nucleotides: TGTGCCAGCAGACTAGCGGGGGGGCGCACCGGGGAGCTGTTTTTT.

In its sample, this clone was seen once. The chain recombines TRBV15 with TRBJ2-5, with TRBD2 matching 7 bases. Germline V gene lookup returns CDR1 LNHNV and CDR2 YYDKDF (reference sequence). Trimming removed 8 bases from V and 1 base from J; junction bases left unmatched: 7. The length of the CDR3 is 14 residues. CDR3 sequence (DNA): TGTGCCACCGGGAGGACTAGTGCCCAAGAGACCCAGTACTTC. Encoded protein: CATGRTSAQETQYF.

Comments on this clone: Other DNA sequences in the sample encode the same CDR3. The V and J genes are TRBV4-3 and TRBJ2-1; 9 nucleotides agree with TRBD2. Germline trimming cut 1 base from V and 4 bases from J; bases unmatched to any gene: 5. Germline V gene sequence: CDR1 LGHNA, CDR2 YSLEER. The CDR3 length is 16 residues. The DNA of the CDR3 is TGCGCCAGCAGCCAAGTAGCGGGAGTCGGTTACAATGAGCAGTTCTTC. Translating gives CASSQVAGVGYNEQFF.

The chain links TRBV6-5 to TRBJ1-1; D not resolved. The germline V and J ends were trimmed by 2 bases and 7 bases, with 14 bases remaining between them. Germline CDR1 is MNHEY and CDR2 is SVGAGI. The CDR3 extends over 14 amino acids. CDR3 coding DNA: TGTGCCAGCAGTTACATGCATCTGAGAGGTGAAGCTTTCTTT. It yields the protein CASSYMHLRGEAFF.

The rearrangement joins TRBV5-1 to TRBJ2-3; 8 bases map to TRBD2. Germline lookup yields CDR1 SGHRS and CDR2 YFSETQ. With 3 bases clipped from V and 4 bases from J, the junction kept 13 bases outside the gene matches. The CDR3 length is 17 residues. The CDR3 spells CASSSGRGLALADTQYF. CDR3 coding DNA: TGCGCCAGCAGCTCCGGCAGAGGACTAGCTCTCGCAGATACGCAGTATTTT.

The rearrangement uses TRBV27 and TRBJ2-2; TRBD2 is a possible D gene (6 bases). This CDR3 spans 15 amino acids. V was pared by 3 bases and J by 1 base, with 9 bases between. Germline CDR1 MNHEY, CDR2 SMNVEV (reference sequence). This CDR3 is CASSFGGVNTGELFF. CDR3 in DNA: TGTGCCAGCAGTTTCGGAGGGGTGAACACCGGGGAGCTGTTTTTT.

This rearrangement joins TRBV10-3 to TRBJ2-1; 8 nucleotides agree with TRBD2. The CDR3 spans 14 residues. The J segment lost 7 bases and the V segment lost 7 bases, leaving 9 bases of the junction unmatched. Germline assignment: CDR1 ENHRY and CDR2 SYGVKD. Written as DNA, the CDR3 is TGTGCCATCACTACGGGGGGGCCATGGAATGAGCAGTTCTTC. This sequence encodes CAITTGGPWNEQFF.

The chain carries TRBV18 and TRBJ2-3; the match to TRBD2 covers 10 bases. Germline CDR1 reads KGHSH; CDR2 reads LQKENI. This CDR3 contains 17 residues. J lost 2 bases, V lost 0 bases, and 5 bases had no gene match. The CDR3 region has the DNA TGTGCCAGCTCACCACCGATAGCGGGAGGCCTCACAGATACGCAGTATTTT. This encodes CASSPPIAGGLTDTQYF.

This clone was detected only once. V is TRBV6-1 and J is TRBJ1-5; weak D call: TRBD1 (6 bases). CDR1 and CDR2 (germline): MNHNS, SASEGT. The CDR3 is 16 amino acids. Between the trimmed V and J ends, which lost 2 bases and 7 bases, there was a span of 18 bases. The CDR3: CASSESFIGGEQPQHF. CDR3 bases: TGTGCCAGCAGTGAAAGTTTCATAGGGGGAGAGCAGCCCCAGCATTTT.

This chain uses TRBV6-5 with TRBJ2-1; D unresolved. Trimming removed 0 bases at V and 8 bases at J, with 5 bases between. Germline loops: CDR1 MNHEY, CDR2 SVGAGI. CDR3 length equals 12 residues. The CDR3 nucleotides are TGTGCCAGCAGTTACTCGAGGTATGAGCAGTTCTTC. It yields the protein CASSYSRYEQFF.

This clone is a singleton in its sample. The rearrangement links TRBV6-5 to TRBJ2-1; perhaps TRBD2 as D (5 bases). The CDR3 has 15 amino acids. Germline loops: CDR1 MNHEY, CDR2 SVGAGI. Trimming left V 6 bases short and J 0 bases short, with 12 bases between. Here the CDR3 DNA reads TGTGCCAGCAGATTAGCGAGGAGCTCCTACAATGAGCAGTTCTTC. As protein: CASRLARSSYNEQFF.

The chain employs TRBV4-1 and TRBJ2-5; 12 nucleotides align to TRBD2. CDR3 length equals 20 residues. The V and J ends lost 1 base and 7 bases, in that order; junction bases with no gene match: 19. In germline, CDR1 is MGHRA, CDR2 YSYEKL. The CDR3 loop is CASSQALRLAGERVRGTQYF. DNA of the CDR3: TGCGCCAGCAGCCAAGCCCTAAGACTAGCGGGAGAGAGGGTACGAGGGACCCAGTACTTC.

The chain employs TRBV6-5 and TRBJ1-4; D remains ambiguous. Trimming shortened V by 0 bases and J by 0 bases, and 8 bases separated the two germline ends. Germline CDR1 MNHEY, CDR2 SVGAGI. The CDR3 loop spans 16 amino acids. The CDR3 nucleotides are TGTGCCAGCAGTTACTCTTTGGCTTCAACTAATGAAAAACTGTTTTTT. Protein sequence: CASSYSLASTNEKLFF.

The V gene is TRBV5-1, the J gene TRBJ2-1, with 8 positions matching TRBD2. Germline CDR1 SGHRS, CDR2 YFSETQ. CDR3 length: 14 residues. Trimming cost V 6 bases and J 4 bases; bases outside gene matches: 6. Written as DNA, the CDR3 is TGCGCCAGCACCCCCACTAGCGGATACAATGAGCAGTTCTTC. Translated, it gives CASTPTSGYNEQFF.

The chain joins TRBV7-9 to TRBJ2-1; D is perhaps TRBD1 (8 bases). Germline CDR1 and CDR2: SEHNR and FQNEAQ (reference sequence). This CDR3 region has 16 residues. Trimming cost V 0 bases and J 9 bases, with 18 bases left between them. The CDR3 is CASSLASGTGGSEQFF. CDR3 coding DNA: TGTGCCAGCAGCTTAGCAAGCGGGACAGGTGGTAGTGAGCAGTTCTTC.

The CDR3 DNA reads as TGTGCCAGCAGCGAAGCACAGGGGGCAGTTTCTGGCACTGAAGCTTTCTTT. As protein: CASSEAQGAVSGTEAFF. The V and J genes are TRBV14 and TRBJ1-1; TRBD1 matches at 9 bases. Unmatched junction bases numbered 14, after V lost 5 bases and J lost 4 bases. CDR3 size: 17 residues. The germline gives CDR1 SGHDN, CDR2 FVKESK.

This CDR3 is CAISELGQMNTEAFF. DNA of the CDR3: TGTGCCATCAGTGAGTTGGGACAGATGAACACTGAAGCTTTCTTT. The chain links TRBV10-3 to TRBJ1-1; 7 bases are shared with TRBD1. From germline, CDR1 is ENHRY and CDR2 SYGVKD. After removal of 1 base from V and 0 bases from J, the junction contained 2 bases not matched to a gene. The CDR3 extends over 15 amino acids.